This T cell receptor (beta chain) was found in a study of blood T cell repertoires in COVID-19. Study as a whole: Some COVID-19 samples were acute and others convalescent; all came from the United States, Italy and Spain. The cDNA or gDNA used as material had been derived from T cells, B-cell-depleted T cells, or PBMCs.

Authors' methods: Scientists estimated how many nucleated cells there were by amplifying reference gene primers. Using immunoSEQ multiplex PCR, the repertoire was profiled, and TCRdb retains in-frame clones only, with some absent. V and J calls and clone size are copied from that table; D and trimming were computed from the DNA. Of roughly 33,000 clones in the sample, more than 75% were seen once. V was pared by 0 bases and J by 1 base, with 5 bases of the junction left unmatched. Germline-derived CDR1 and CDR2 are SGHRS and YFSETQ. This CDR3 is 17 amino acids long. This clone was counted once. The rearrangement links TRBV5-1 to TRBJ2-1; TRBD2 matches at 9 bases. The TCR sequence derives from an older man with active COVID-19. Sequencing input: peripheral blood. Written as DNA, the CDR3 is TGCGCCAGCAGCTTGGGTAGCGGGAGTGCGTCCTACAATGAGCAGTTCTTC. Translation gives CASSLGSGSASYNEQFF.